This record concerns one T cell receptor beta chain sequence. The data are from a study of OX40 agonist ivuxolimab in advanced cancers. Trimming took off 0 bases at V and 5 bases at J, with 5 bases between the two ends. The CDR3 is 13 amino acids. Germline CDR1 reads MNHEY; CDR2 reads SMNVEV (reference sequence). Sequencing was performed with immunoSEQ multiplex PCR; in TCRdb, only in-frame clones are kept and a portion is missing. The table includes 45,000 to 65,000 clones, around 90% detected once. The chain joins TRBV27 to TRBJ2-1; D gene uncertain. This clonotype originated in an adult with an advanced solid tumor such as melanoma, head and neck, liver or kidney cancer. The sequences come from CD4+ or CD8+ T cells sorted from blood, collected in a trial of the OX40 agonist ivuxolimab. The CDR3 nucleotides read TGTGCCAGCAGTTTATCGTGGGACAATGAGCAGTTCTTC. Its protein is CASSLSWDNEQFF.